The 4 T cell receptor beta chains reported below all come from one sample, sequenced in a study of PD-1 blockade in classical Hodgkin lymphoma (dated by TCRdb to the early 2020s). To prepare the library, the immunoSEQ multiplex PCR assay was applied. In its TCRdb copy, this immuneACCESS table keeps in-frame sequences only and misses some clones. Where compared with another copy, unresolved V genes explain less than half of these, and the others have no known cause. Present in this sample are 14,000 or so clones, roughly four fifths of which were seen just once. Roughly a quarter of the sample rests with the top ten. In the paper's terms, the time point label means: cycle 1 day 1 (C1D1), immediately before nivolumab initiation. All trial patients had relapsed after autologous stem cell transplantation, with cohorts A, B and C differing in prior brentuximab vedotin exposure. The material sequenced was peripheral blood mononuclear cells (PBMCs), taken at baseline. Receptors were obtained from a human donor with classical Hodgkin lymphoma.

The genes are TRBV6-5 and TRBJ2-1; tentative D call: TRBD2 (6 bases). This CDR3 contains 14 residues. The germline V and J ends were trimmed by 6 bases and 7 bases, with 16 bases remaining between them. Germline V gives CDR1 MNHEY, CDR2 SVGAGI. The CDR3, as DNA: TGTGCCAGCAGACCCCGGGGGACTGGGAATGAGCAGTTCTTC. It is translated as CASRPRGTGNEQFF.

CDR3 coding DNA: TGTGCCAGCAGGGGGACAGGGGGAAGAAACACCATATATTTT. Residues: CASRGTGGRNTIYF. The rearrangement links TRBV6-1 to TRBJ1-3, with TRBD1 identical over 11 bases. The V segment lost 6 bases and the J segment 5 bases; nucleotides outside the gene matches: 3. This CDR3 is 14 amino acids long. The germline V gene encodes CDR1 MNHNS and CDR2 SASEGT.

V is TRBV15 and J is TRBJ2-3, with 11 bases identical to TRBD2. The junction had 4 bases not matched to a gene; V was cut back by 7 bases and J by 4 bases. Germline V gene lookup returns CDR1 LNHNV and CDR2 YYDKDF (reference sequence). The CDR3 consists of 14 residues. For the CDR3, the DNA is TGTGCCACCAATAGCGGGGGGGAGGCAGATACGCAGTATTTT. It is translated as CATNSGGEADTQYF.

The CDR3 loop is CASFKGAAEKLFF. CDR3 sequence (DNA): TGTGCCAGCTTTAAGGGGGCGGCTGAAAAACTGTTTTTT. The V and J genes are TRBV6-1 and TRBJ1-4; 7 bases line up with TRBD1. CDR3 size: 13 residues. CDR1 and CDR2 from the germline V gene are MNHNS and SASEGT. V lost 8 bases and J lost 7; bases outside the gene matches: 7.